Reported below is one T cell receptor beta chain. This entry is derived from a study of T-cell reconstitution after alpha-beta-depleted transplantation in children. The germline V and J ends were trimmed by 6 bases and 5 bases, with 17 bases remaining between them. CDR3 size: 15 residues. A library of TCRbeta sequences, prepared with unique molecular identifiers, was generated. TCRdb processed the PCR reads anew with MiXCR; each CDR3 protein has one entry. The table lists around 340,000 distinct CDR3 sequences, roughly 14% of them singletons. This chain uses TRBV12-3 or TRBV12-4 with TRBJ1-5; D may be TRBD1 (6 bases). Source: PBMCs, taken from the stem cell graft. The sequence came from a human donor who donated a stem cell graft to a child with Fanconi anemia. The CDR3 sequence is CASSGLRGYDQPQHF. In DNA, the CDR3 is TGTGCCAGCAGCGGCCTCAGGGGTTACGATCAGCCCCAGCATTTT.